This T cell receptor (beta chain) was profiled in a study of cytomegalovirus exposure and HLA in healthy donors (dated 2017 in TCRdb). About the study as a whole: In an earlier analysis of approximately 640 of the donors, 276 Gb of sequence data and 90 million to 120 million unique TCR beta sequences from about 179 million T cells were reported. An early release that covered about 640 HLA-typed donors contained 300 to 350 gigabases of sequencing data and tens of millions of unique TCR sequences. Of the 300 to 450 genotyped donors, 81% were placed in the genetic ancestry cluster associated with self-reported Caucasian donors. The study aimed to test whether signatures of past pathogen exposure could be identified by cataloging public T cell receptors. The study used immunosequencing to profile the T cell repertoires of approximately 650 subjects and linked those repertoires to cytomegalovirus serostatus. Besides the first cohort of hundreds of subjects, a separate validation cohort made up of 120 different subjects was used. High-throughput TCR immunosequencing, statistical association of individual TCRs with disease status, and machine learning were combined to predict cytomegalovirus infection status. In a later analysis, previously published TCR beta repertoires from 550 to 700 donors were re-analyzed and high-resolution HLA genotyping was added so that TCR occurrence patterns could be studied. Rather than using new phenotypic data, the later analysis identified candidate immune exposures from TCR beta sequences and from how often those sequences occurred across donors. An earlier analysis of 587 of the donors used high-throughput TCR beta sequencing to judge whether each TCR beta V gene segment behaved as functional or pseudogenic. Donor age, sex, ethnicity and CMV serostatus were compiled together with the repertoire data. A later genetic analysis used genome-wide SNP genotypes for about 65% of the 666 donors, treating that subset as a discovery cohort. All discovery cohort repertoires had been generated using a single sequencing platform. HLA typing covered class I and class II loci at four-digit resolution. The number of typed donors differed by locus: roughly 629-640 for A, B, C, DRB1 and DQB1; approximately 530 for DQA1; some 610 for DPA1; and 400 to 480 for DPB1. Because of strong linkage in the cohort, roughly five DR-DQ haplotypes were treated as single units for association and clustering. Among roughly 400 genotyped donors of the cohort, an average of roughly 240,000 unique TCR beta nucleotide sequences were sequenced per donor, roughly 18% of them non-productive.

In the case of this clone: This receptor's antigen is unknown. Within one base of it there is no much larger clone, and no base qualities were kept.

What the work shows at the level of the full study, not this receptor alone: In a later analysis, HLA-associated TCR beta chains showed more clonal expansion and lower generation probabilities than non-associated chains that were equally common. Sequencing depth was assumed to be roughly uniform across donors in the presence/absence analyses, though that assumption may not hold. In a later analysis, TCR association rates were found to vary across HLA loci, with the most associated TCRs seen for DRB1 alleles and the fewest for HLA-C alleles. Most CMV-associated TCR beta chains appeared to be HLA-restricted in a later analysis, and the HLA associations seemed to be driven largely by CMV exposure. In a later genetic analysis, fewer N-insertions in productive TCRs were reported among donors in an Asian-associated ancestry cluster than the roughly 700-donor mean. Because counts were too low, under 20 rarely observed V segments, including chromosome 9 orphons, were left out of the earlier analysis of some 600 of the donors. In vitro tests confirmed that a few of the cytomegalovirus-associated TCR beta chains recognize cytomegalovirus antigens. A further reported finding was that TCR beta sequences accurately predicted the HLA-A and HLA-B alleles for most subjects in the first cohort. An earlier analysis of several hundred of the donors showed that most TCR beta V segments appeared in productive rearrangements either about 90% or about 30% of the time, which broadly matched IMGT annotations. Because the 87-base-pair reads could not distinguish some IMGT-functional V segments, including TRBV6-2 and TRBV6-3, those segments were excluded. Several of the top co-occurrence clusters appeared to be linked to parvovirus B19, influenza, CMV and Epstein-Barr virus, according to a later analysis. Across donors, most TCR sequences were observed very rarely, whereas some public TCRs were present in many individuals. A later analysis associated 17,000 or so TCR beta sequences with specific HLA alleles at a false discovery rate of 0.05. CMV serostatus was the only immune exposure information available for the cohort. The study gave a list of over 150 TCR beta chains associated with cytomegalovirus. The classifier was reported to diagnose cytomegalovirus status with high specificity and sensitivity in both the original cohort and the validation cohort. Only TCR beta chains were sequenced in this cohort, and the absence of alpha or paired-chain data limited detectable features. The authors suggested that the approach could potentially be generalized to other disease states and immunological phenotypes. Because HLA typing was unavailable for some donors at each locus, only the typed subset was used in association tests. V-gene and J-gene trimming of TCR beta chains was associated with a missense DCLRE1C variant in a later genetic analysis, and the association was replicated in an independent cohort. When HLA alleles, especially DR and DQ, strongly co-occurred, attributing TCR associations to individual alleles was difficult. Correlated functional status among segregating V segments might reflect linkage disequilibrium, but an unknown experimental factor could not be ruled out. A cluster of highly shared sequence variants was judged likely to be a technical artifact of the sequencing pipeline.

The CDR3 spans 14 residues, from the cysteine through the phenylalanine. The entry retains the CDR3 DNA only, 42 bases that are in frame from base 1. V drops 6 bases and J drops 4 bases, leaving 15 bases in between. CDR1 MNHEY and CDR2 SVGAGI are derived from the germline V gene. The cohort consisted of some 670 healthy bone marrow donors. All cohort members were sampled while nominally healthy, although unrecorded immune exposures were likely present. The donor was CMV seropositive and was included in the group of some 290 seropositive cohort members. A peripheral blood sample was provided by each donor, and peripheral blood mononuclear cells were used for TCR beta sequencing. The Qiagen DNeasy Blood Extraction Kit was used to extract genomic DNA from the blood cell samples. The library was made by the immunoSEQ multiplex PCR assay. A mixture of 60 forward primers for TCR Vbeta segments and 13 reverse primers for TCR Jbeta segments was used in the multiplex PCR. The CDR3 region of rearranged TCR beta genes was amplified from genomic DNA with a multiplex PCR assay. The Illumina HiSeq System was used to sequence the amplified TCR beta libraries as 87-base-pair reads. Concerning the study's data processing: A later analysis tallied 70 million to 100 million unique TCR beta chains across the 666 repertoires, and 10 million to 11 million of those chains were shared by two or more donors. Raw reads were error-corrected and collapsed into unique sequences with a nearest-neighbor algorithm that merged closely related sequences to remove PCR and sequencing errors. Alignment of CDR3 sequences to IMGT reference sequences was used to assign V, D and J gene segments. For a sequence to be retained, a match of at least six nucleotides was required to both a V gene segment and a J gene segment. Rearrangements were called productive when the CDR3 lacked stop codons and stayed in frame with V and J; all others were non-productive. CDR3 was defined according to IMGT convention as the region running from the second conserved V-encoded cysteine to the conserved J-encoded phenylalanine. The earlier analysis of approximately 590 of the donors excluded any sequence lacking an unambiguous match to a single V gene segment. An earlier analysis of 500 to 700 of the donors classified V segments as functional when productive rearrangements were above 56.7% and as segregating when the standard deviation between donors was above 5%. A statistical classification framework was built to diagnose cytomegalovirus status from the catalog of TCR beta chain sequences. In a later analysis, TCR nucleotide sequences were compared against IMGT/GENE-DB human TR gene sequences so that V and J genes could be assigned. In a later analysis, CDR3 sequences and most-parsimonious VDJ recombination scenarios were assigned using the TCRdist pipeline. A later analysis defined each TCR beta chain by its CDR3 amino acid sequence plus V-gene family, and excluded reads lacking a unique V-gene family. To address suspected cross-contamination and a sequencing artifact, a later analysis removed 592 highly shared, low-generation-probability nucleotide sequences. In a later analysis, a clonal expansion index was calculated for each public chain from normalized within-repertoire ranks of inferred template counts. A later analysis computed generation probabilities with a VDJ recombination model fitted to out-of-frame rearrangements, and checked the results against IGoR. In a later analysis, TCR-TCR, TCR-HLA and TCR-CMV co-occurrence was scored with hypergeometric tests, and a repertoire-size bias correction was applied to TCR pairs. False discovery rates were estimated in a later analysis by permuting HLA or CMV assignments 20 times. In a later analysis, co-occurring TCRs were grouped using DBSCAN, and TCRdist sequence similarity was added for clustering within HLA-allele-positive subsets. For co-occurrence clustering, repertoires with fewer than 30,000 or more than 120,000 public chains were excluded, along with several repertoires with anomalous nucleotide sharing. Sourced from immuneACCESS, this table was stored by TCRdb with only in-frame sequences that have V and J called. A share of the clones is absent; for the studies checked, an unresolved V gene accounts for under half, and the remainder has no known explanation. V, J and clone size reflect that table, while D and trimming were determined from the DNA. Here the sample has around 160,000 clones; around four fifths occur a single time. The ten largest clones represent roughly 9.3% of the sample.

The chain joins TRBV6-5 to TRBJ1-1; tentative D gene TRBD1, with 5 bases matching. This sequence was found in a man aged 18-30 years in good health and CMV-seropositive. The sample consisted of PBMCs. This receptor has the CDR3 CASSLAGRGTEAFF. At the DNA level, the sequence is TGTGCCAGCAGCTTGGCAGGGCGAGGCACTGAAGCTTTCTTT.